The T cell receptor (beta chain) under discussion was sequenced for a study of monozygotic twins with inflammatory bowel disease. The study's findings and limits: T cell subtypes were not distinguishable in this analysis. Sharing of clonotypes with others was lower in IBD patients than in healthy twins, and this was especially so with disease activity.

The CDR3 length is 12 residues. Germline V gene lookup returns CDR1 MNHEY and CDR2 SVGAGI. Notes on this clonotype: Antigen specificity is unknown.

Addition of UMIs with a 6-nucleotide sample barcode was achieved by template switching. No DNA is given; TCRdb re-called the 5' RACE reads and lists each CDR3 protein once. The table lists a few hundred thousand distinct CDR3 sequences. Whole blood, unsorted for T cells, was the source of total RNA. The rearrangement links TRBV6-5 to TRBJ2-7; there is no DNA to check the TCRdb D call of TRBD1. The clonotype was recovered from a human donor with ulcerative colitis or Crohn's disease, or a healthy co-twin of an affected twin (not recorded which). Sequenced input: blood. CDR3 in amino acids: CACRDSLYEQYF.